The clone carrying this T cell receptor (beta chain) was recorded once. Libraries were prepared by immunoSEQ multiplex PCR; TCRdb keeps only in-frame clonotypes and omits some of them. Among approximately 230,000 clones, 70% to 90% were seen once, and the ten largest hold about 1.3%. This sample is part of a study of blood T cell repertoires in COVID-19. CDR1 and CDR2 from the germline V gene are SGHDN and FVKESK. Trimming removed 4 bases from V and 0 bases from J, with 12 bases in between. CDR3 size: 16 residues. V usage is TRBV14 and J usage is TRBJ2-2; D might be TRBD1 (6 bases). This TCR derives from an elderly man with acute or convalescent COVID-19. The source material was peripheral blood. The DNA for the CDR3 is TGTGCCAGCAGCCGTATGACAGGAGCGAACACCGGGGAGCTGTTTTTT. This sequence encodes CASSRMTGANTGELFF.